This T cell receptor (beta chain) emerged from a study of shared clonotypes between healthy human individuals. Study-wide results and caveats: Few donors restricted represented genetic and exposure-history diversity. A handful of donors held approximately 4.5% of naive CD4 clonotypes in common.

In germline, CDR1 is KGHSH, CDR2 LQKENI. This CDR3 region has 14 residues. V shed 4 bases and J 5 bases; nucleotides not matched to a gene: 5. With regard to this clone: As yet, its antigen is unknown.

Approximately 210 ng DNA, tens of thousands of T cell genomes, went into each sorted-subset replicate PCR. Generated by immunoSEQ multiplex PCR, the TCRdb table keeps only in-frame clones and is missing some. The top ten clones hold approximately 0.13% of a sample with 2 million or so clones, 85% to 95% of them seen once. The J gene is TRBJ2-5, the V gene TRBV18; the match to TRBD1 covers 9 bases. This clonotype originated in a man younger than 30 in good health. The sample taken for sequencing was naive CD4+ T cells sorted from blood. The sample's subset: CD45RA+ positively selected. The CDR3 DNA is TGTGCCAGCTCACAGGACAGGGGATCCGAGACCCAGTACTTC. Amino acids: CASSQDRGSETQYF.